This T cell receptor beta chain was retrieved from a study of CD8+CD57+ T cells in acquired aplastic anemia. Across the whole study: As sequenced from healthy donors, CD4+ cells averaged around 11 million reads.

TCR beta VDJ combinations and CDR3 sequences were profiled from genomic DNA. From the reads, TCRdb called clonotypes with MiXCR, one entry per CDR3 protein. The table lists some 240,000 distinct CDR3 sequences, 30% to 40% of them singletons, with 0.95% to 1.2% in the top ten. This clonotype appeared a few times. CDR3 length equals 13 residues. Germline assignment: CDR1 MNHNS and CDR2 SASEGT. V lost 7 bases to trimming and J lost 10 bases, with 20 bases between them. The material sequenced was sorted CD4+, CD8+, or CD8+CD57+ T cells (not recorded which) from PBMCs. V and J are TRBV6-1 and TRBJ2-7; TRBD1 might be the D (5 bases). The clonotype was recovered from a human donor in good health, serving as a control. CDR3 sequence: CASTQHERGNQYF. As DNA, the CDR3 is TGTGCCAGCACCCAACACGAAAGGGGTAACCAGTACTTC.